A single sample is the source of the 6 T cell receptor beta chains below, sequenced in a study of shared clonotypes between healthy human individuals. Using immunoSEQ multiplex PCR, the repertoire was profiled, and TCRdb retains in-frame clones only, with some absent. The table records 2 million to 2.5 million clones, about 92% of them present only once. The naive CD8 fraction comprised CD45RO-negative cells positively selected for CCR7 and excluded terminally differentiated effector memory CD45RA+ cells. Sequencing was performed on naive CD8+ T cells from PBMCs. These receptors all stem from a man younger than 35 in good health. Some clones in this sample may be carry-over from other donors' samples.

V gene TRBV10-3 combines with J gene TRBJ2-7, with 8 positions matching TRBD1. CDR3 length: 15 amino acids. Germline V gene sequence: CDR1 ENHRY, CDR2 SYGVKD. Losses at the gene ends were 5 bases for V and 1 base for J; bases not matched to a gene: 7. CDR3 nucleotide sequence: TGTGCCATCAGTCTCGGGACAGGAGCTTCCTACGAGCAGTACTTC. The encoded protein is CAISLGTGASYEQYF.

The chain links TRBV15 to TRBJ2-1; D gene uncertain. V was trimmed by 1 base and J by 6 bases, leaving 7 bases between them. CDR1 and CDR2 (germline): LNHNV, YYDKDF (reference sequence). CDR3 length equals 13 residues. The CDR3 region is CATSRGFANEQFF. In DNA form, the CDR3 reads TGTGCCACCAGCAGAGGGTTTGCCAATGAGCAGTTCTTC.

The rearrangement links TRBV28 to TRBJ1-1; D unclear. The germline CDR1 and CDR2 sequences are MDHEN and SYDVKM. The CDR3 is 19 residues long. Deletions cut 2 bases from V and 1 base from J, with 23 bases between. In DNA, the CDR3 is TGTGCCAGCAGTTTAAATGCGCCATACTCCGGACGGAGGAACACTGAAGCTTTCTTT. Amino acid sequence: CASSLNAPYSGRRNTEAFF.

CDR3 residues: CSVDEWGGELFF. CDR3 nucleotides: TGCAGCGTTGATGAATGGGGGGGGGAGCTGTTTTTT. This chain connects TRBV29-1 to TRBJ2-2; D is perhaps TRBD1 or TRBD2 (5 bases each). This CDR3 has 12 amino acids. Germline V gene lookup returns CDR1 SQVTM and CDR2 ANQGSEA. V was pared by 3 bases and J by 8 bases, with 10 bases between.

The V call is TRBV7-2, the J call TRBJ1-5; D gene uncertain. V dropped 6 bases and J dropped 1 base, with 16 bases sitting between them. The CDR3 covers 16 residues. The germline V gene has CDR1 SGHTA and CDR2 FQGNSA. Here the CDR3 DNA reads TGTGCCAGCAGTCATAGGGTGGTAGGGAGCAATCAGCCCCAGCATTTT. It codes for CASSHRVVGSNQPQHF.

The chain joins TRBV28 to TRBJ2-1, with TRBD2 matching 10 bases. CDR3 length: 15 amino acids. Germline CDR1 and CDR2: MDHEN and SYDVKM. J gave up 6 bases and V 6 bases, and 8 bases lay outside the gene matches. CDR3 nucleotides: TGTGCCAGCAGCTTTAGTAGCGGGAGGATCAATGAGCAGTTCTTC. It encodes CASSFSSGRINEQFF.